What follows are 24 T cell receptor beta chains derived from one specimen sequenced in a study of OX40 agonist ivuxolimab in advanced cancers. Clones were read by immunoSEQ multiplex PCR, and TCRdb kept only the in-frame ones, dropping some. The sample contains tens of thousands of clones, approximately 80% of which appear only once. This specimen was CD4+ or CD8+ T cells sorted from blood, taken in a trial of the OX40 agonist ivuxolimab. The source is an adult with an advanced solid tumor such as melanoma, head and neck, liver or kidney cancer.

The chain carries TRBV27 and TRBJ2-5, with a weak D call TRBD2 (5 bases). Germline-derived CDR1 and CDR2 are MNHEY and SMNVEV (reference sequence). The CDR3 runs 16 residues. Trimming stripped 6 bases from V and 5 bases from J, with 22 bases between. This CDR3 reads CASSRTGISSRETQYF. CDR3 nucleotide sequence: TGTGCCAGCAGCCGAACCGGGATTTCCTCGAGGGAGACCCAGTACTTC.

The chain carries TRBV10-3 and TRBJ1-2, with TRBD1 matching 8 bases. Germline lookup yields CDR1 ENHRY and CDR2 SYGVKD. V was clipped by 3 bases and J by 4 bases; unmatched bases: 13. The length of the CDR3 is 17 residues. The CDR3 sequence is CAISDLGGTGFGYGYTF. Here the CDR3 DNA reads TGTGCCATCAGTGACCTTGGGGGGACAGGCTTCGGCTATGGCTACACCTTC.

The CDR3 DNA is TGTGCCAGCAGCCTACAGGGGTATAGCAATCAGCCCCAGCATTTT. Encoded protein: CASSLQGYSNQPQHF. This chain links TRBV27 with TRBJ1-5, with 7 bases fitting TRBD1. Germline CDR1 and CDR2: MNHEY and SMNVEV (reference sequence). J was trimmed by 0 bases and V by 6 bases; bases with no gene match: 5. The CDR3 runs 15 residues.

In DNA, the CDR3 is TGTGCCAGCAGTAGACAGGGCGATGAGCAGTTCTTC. Its translation is CASSRQGDEQFF. The chain couples TRBV6-1 to TRBJ2-1; 7 bases agree with TRBD1. V dropped 5 bases and J dropped 8; count of bases not matched to a gene: 3. This CDR3 has 12 amino acids. Germline CDR1 and CDR2: MNHNS and SASEGT.

The chain couples TRBV10-1 to TRBJ2-1; possibly TRBD2 for D (6 bases). Germline CDR1 WNHNN, CDR2 SYGVQD (reference sequence). There are 14 residues in the CDR3. V gave up 8 bases and J gave up 1 base, with 12 bases separating them. The CDR3 spells CASSLGGSYNEQFF. The CDR3 DNA sequence: TGCGCCAGCTCCCTGGGGGGTTCCTACAATGAGCAGTTCTTC.

Notes on this clone: The limits of the CDR3 on the DNA are not certain, so only TCRdb's listed CDR3 is given. The genes are TRBV1 and TRBJ2-7; the listed D gene, TRBD2, was not tested against the DNA. TRBV1 is deemed a pseudogene. Ends included, the CDR3 has 18 residues. CDR3 residues: CTSRHRWASGSSSYEQYF.

Here the CDR3 reads CATSRDGTGVSNQPQHF. In nucleotides, the CDR3 is TGTGCCACCAGCAGAGACGGGACAGGAGTAAGCAATCAGCCCCAGCATTTT. The chain is built from TRBV15 and TRBJ1-5; 8 bases match TRBD1. CDR3 size: 17 residues. CDR1 is LNHNV, CDR2 YYDKDF, per germline (reference sequence). V dropped 0 bases and J dropped 1; count of bases not matched to a gene: 5.

The gene calls are TRBV4-2 and TRBJ2-7; 13 nucleotides align to TRBD2. Germline V gene sequence: CDR1 LGHNA, CDR2 YNFKEQ. V trimming: 2 bases; J trimming: 7 bases; junction bases outside the gene matches: 8. This CDR3 contains 16 residues. The CDR3 sequence: CASSQPGLAGEDEQYF. As DNA, the CDR3 is TGTGCCAGCAGCCAACCAGGACTAGCGGGAGAAGATGAGCAGTACTTC.

This clone was recorded a few times. The chain joins TRBV30 to TRBJ1-2, with D unclear. The V end lost 3 bases, the J end lost 8 bases, and 7 bases lay between the germline ends. The germline V gene has CDR1 GTSNPN and CDR2 SVGIG (reference sequence). This CDR3 is built from 10 residues. The DNA of the CDR3 is TGTGCCTGGAGGAAAGGGGGCTACACCTTC. Residues: CAWRKGGYTF. The full variable domain, completed using reference TRBV30 and TRBJ1-2, is SQTIHQWPATLVQPVGSPLSLECTVEGTSNPNLYWYRQAAGRGLQLLFYSVGIGQISSEVPQNLSASRPQDRQFILSSKKLLLSDSGFYLCAWRKGGYTFGSGTRLTVV.

The chain's CDR3 is CASSVDPTGYEQYF. In DNA form, the CDR3 reads TGTGCCAGCAGCGTAGATCCAACAGGGTACGAGCAGTACTTC. This rearrangement joins TRBV9 to TRBJ2-7; maybe TRBD1 (6 bases). Trimming took off 0 bases at V and 4 bases at J, with 11 bases between the two ends. Germline V gene lookup returns CDR1 SGDLS and CDR2 YYNGEE. The CDR3 covers 14 residues. Looking up the rest from reference TRBV9 and TRBJ2-7 gives the full variable domain: DSGVTQTPKHLITATGQRVTLRCSPRSGDLSVYWYQQSLDQGLQFLIQYYNGEERAKGNILERFSAQQFPDLHSELNLSSLELGDSALYFCASSVDPTGYEQYFGPGTRLTVT.

The count of this clone is one. This chain joins TRBV5-1 and TRBJ2-1; the match to TRBD2 covers 9 bases. The CDR3 totals 16 residues. Germline trimming cut 0 bases from V and 7 bases from J; bases unmatched to any gene: 8. Germline CDR1 and CDR2: SGHRS and YFSETQ. CDR3 nucleotides: TGCGCCAGCAGCTTGGCCGGGGCGGGAGGGCCTAATGAGCAGTTCTTC. Amino acid sequence: CASSLAGAGGPNEQFF. Full variable domain (missing parts from reference TRBV5-1 and TRBJ2-1): KAGVTQTPRYLIKTRGQQVTLSCSPISGHRSVSWYQQTPGQGLQFLFEYFSETQRNKGNFPGRFSGRQFSNSRSEMNVSTLELGDSALYLCASSLAGAGGPNEQFFGPGTRLTVL.

This clone showed up just a few times. The chain employs TRBV19 and TRBJ1-5; tentatively, D is TRBD1 (6 bases). Trimming removed 5 bases from V and 6 bases from J, with 17 bases in between. The CDR3 spans 15 residues. CDR1 LNHDA and CDR2 SQIVND come from the germline V gene (reference sequence). CDR3 coding DNA: TGTGCCAGTAGTTACGACAGGAGAGGGGCTCAGCCCCAGCATTTT. This sequence encodes CASSYDRRGAQPQHF.

This clone appeared a single time. The rearrangement joins TRBV5-1 to TRBJ2-3; D is unclear. V was clipped by 0 bases and J by 7 bases, with 9 bases between them. The CDR3 runs 13 residues. Germline values: CDR1 SGHRS, CDR2 YFSETQ. The CDR3 sequence is CASSLERRHTQYF. For the CDR3, the DNA is TGCGCCAGCAGCTTGGAGAGGAGACATACGCAGTATTTT.

The chain employs TRBV7-2 and TRBJ2-3; D not resolved. Germline loops: CDR1 SGHTA, CDR2 FQGNSA. Trimming shortened V by 2 bases and J by 1 base, and 4 bases separated the two germline ends. The CDR3 has 13 residues. CDR3: CASSLQGTDTQYF. The CDR3 DNA sequence: TGTGCCAGCAGCTTACAGGGCACAGATACGCAGTATTTT.

This clone appeared a few times. CDR3 DNA: TGCGCCAGCAGCCAAGAGGGGGCCACCGGGGAGCTGTTTTTT. Amino acid sequence: CASSQEGATGELFF. The rearrangement links TRBV4-3 to TRBJ2-2; TRBD1 might be the D (6 bases). This CDR3 is built from 14 residues. CDR1 is LGHNA, CDR2 YSLEER, per germline. Trimming cost V 0 bases and J 4 bases, with 6 bases left between them.

The V call is TRBV7-8, the J call TRBJ2-7; TRBD1 or TRBD2 may be the D gene (5 bases each). Judging by the DNA end, TRBJ2-1 fits better; the J call may be wrong. Germline V lookup: CDR1 SGHVS, CDR2 FQNEAQ. The CDR3 covers 16 residues. The CDR3 sequence: CASGTGTLVSYNEQFF. In DNA, the CDR3 is TGTGCCAGCGGCACCGGGACGCTTGTCTCCTACAATGAGCAGTTCTTC.

V gene TRBV6-5 combines with J gene TRBJ1-3; 10 bases are shared with TRBD1. After removal of 6 bases from V and 4 bases from J, the junction contained 6 bases not matched to a gene. CDR3 length: 15 residues. Germline-derived CDR1 and CDR2 are MNHEY and SVGAGI. CDR3 loop: CASSLTGGPGNTIYF. In DNA, the CDR3 is TGTGCCAGCAGCCTGACAGGGGGCCCGGGAAACACCATATATTTT.

J is TRBJ1-2 and V is TRBV11-2; 7 bases align to TRBD1. With 8 bases clipped from V and 2 bases from J, the junction kept 11 bases outside the gene matches. The germline V gene has CDR1 SGHAT and CDR2 FQNNGV. This CDR3 is built from 15 residues. The CDR3 DNA sequence: TGTGCCAGCTCCAACCCCACAGGGGCCAACTATGGCTACACCTTC. Translating gives CASSNPTGANYGYTF.

This clone has a single count. V and J are TRBV10-1 and TRBJ2-7; 10 bases map to TRBD1. The CDR3 consists of 15 residues. V gave up 3 bases and J gave up 3 bases; unmatched junction bases: 5. Looked up from germline, CDR1 is WNHNN and CDR2 is SYGVQD (reference sequence). This chain's CDR3 is CASSDPGQGIYEQYF. Here the CDR3 DNA reads TGCGCCAGCAGTGATCCGGGACAGGGGATCTACGAGCAGTACTTC.

V gene TRBV6-5 combines with J gene TRBJ2-3; D not certain. V shed 6 bases and J shed 6 bases, with 10 bases lying between them. Per the germline V gene, CDR1 is MNHEY and CDR2 is SVGAGI. This CDR3 spans 12 amino acids. In DNA form, the CDR3 reads TGTGCCAGCAGCCGGCTAGGGGATACGCAGTATTTT. Translating it yields CASSRLGDTQYF.

This clone was found a few times. The chain has TRBV7-2 and TRBJ2-1, with 12 bases fitting TRBD2. Germline V gives CDR1 SGHTA, CDR2 FQGNSA. V lost 3 bases, J lost 7 bases, and 7 bases stayed unmatched. The CDR3 length is 16 residues. CDR3 in amino acids: CASSFKLAGGGNEQFF. DNA of the CDR3: TGTGCCAGCAGCTTTAAACTAGCGGGGGGCGGGAATGAGCAGTTCTTC.

This sequence joins TRBV5-1 and TRBJ1-2; D might be TRBD1 (6 bases). The CDR3 loop spans 16 amino acids. Germline-derived CDR1 and CDR2 are SGHRS and YFSETQ. With 0 bases removed from V and 8 bases from J, the gap between germline ends came to 20 bases. The CDR3: CASSLEGSGGTSGYTF. CDR3 nucleotide sequence: TGCGCCAGCAGCTTGGAGGGGTCGGGAGGGACAAGCGGCTACACCTTC.

The chain carries TRBV7-9 and TRBJ2-2; the match to TRBD2 covers 9 bases. J gave up 1 base and V 2 bases, and 11 bases lay outside the gene matches. The CDR3 length is 19 residues. Germline V lookup: CDR1 SEHNR, CDR2 FQNEAQ (reference sequence). The CDR3 DNA sequence: TGTGCCAGCAGCTTATCGGCGGGAGGGCCAGGTTGGAACACCGGGGAGCTGTTTTTT. This gives the protein CASSLSAGGPGWNTGELFF.

The J gene is TRBJ1-1, the V gene TRBV6-1; possibly TRBD1 for D (6 bases). V lost 3 bases and J lost 0, with 8 bases in between. The germline V gene has CDR1 MNHNS and CDR2 SASEGT. The CDR3 spans 14 residues. CDR3: CASSEQGMNTEAFF. In DNA, the CDR3 is TGTGCCAGCAGTGAGCAGGGGATGAACACTGAAGCTTTCTTT.